The rows below give T cell receptor beta chains drawn from one sample of a study of CD8 T cells in ankylosing spondylitis. TCRdb re-derived calls from the 5' RACE reads in MiXCR, one entry per CDR3 protein. The table records some 140,000 distinct CDR3 sequences, 7% to 10% of them present only once. The specimen was synovial fluid, either unsorted or a sorted T cell fraction (not recorded which). Receptors originate from a male donor with ankylosing spondylitis. The CDR3 runs from the conserved cysteine through the conserved F or W. The D gene is left open where the match is weak. Not all rows give a size; the values are once, few, many and, for expanded clones, a class.

d_call j_call clone_size v_call cdr3_aa cdr3_nt
TRBD1 TRBJ1-1 few TRBV5-1 CASSGQDTEAFF TGCGCCAGCTCCGGACAGGACACTGAAGCTTTCTTT
TRBD1 TRBJ2-3 few TRBV7-2 CASSLESTGATQYF TGTGCCAGCAGCTTAGAATCGACAGGGGCTACGCAGTATTTT
NA TRBJ1-1 many TRBV12-3/TRBV12-4 CASSLSGGAFF TGTGCCAGCAGTTTATCTGGGGGAGCTTTCTTT
TRBD2 TRBJ2-3 many TRBV5-1 CASRRTGLAADTQYF TGCGCCAGCCGGCGAACGGGACTAGCGGCAGATACGCAGTATTTT
NA TRBJ2-3 many TRBV12-3/TRBV12-4 CASSRTYRTDTQYF TGTGCCAGCAGTCGGACCTATCGCACAGATACGCAGTATTTT
NA TRBJ2-3 many TRBV27 CASSLLGTTSTDTQYF TGTGCCAGCAGTTTGTTAGGCACCACCAGCACAGATACGCAGTATTTT
NA TRBJ2-7 many TRBV15 CATSRYPGQIYEQYF TGTGCCACCAGCAGATATCCCGGACAGATCTACGAGCAGTACTTC
NA TRBJ2-1 NA TRBV4-2 CASSHRGIDNEQFF TGTGCCAGCAGCCATCGCGGGATAGACAATGAGCAGTTCTTC
TRBD1 TRBJ2-3 many TRBV6-1 CASSIGQGYTDTQYF TGTGCCAGCAGCATAGGACAGGGATACACAGATACGCAGTATTTT
TRBD1 TRBJ2-1 NA TRBV29-1 CSVYLRQGPVLF TGCAGCGTTTACCTCCGACAGGGACCTGTCCTCTTC
TRBD1 TRBJ2-1 few TRBV12-3/TRBV12-4 CASSFGQVAYNEQFF TGTGCCAGCAGTTTTGGACAGGTTGCCTACAATGAGCAGTTCTTC
NA TRBJ2-5 NA TRBV4-2 CASSQELSPWETQYF TGTGCCAGCAGCCAAGAACTGAGCCCATGGGAGACCCAGTACTTC
NA TRBJ1-2 many TRBV12-3/TRBV12-4 CASSSGGLHYGYTF TGTGCCAGCAGTTCTGGGGGGCTCCACTATGGCTACACCTTC
NA TRBJ1-5 NA TRBV20-1 CSATQVEVEPQHF TGCAGTGCTACGCAGGTAGAGGTCGAGCCCCAGCATTTT
NA TRBJ2-1 few TRBV6-5 CASSYSRGQSSDNEQFF TGTGCCAGCAGTTACTCTCGCGGACAGAGTTCTGACAATGAGCAGTTCTTC
NA TRBJ1-2 NA TRBV7-9 CASSSRDNYGYTF TGTGCCAGCAGCTCGAGGGACAACTATGGCTACACCTTC
NA TRBJ1-1 many TRBV20-1 CSASLGEGEAFF TGCAGTGCGTCACTGGGGGAGGGTGAAGCTTTCTTT
TRBD2 TRBJ2-1 many TRBV4-3 CASSPAPTGTSGSKQFF TGCGCCAGCAGCCCTGCCCCTACCGGGACTAGCGGGAGTAAGCAGTTCTTC
TRBD1 TRBJ1-5 NA TRBV29-1 CSARTGSHQPQHF TGCAGCGCAAGGACAGGGAGTCATCAGCCCCAGCATTTT
NA TRBJ2-3 many TRBV9 CASSVGVLDTQYF TGTGCCAGCAGCGTAGGAGTGTTAGATACGCAGTATTTT
NA TRBJ1-5 NA TRBV6-1 CASSGTPSNQPQHF TGTGCCAGCAGTGGGACTCCCTCTAATCAGCCCCAGCATTTT
NA TRBJ2-5 many TRBV6-5 CASSYGETQYF TGTGCCAGCAGTTACGGCGAGACCCAGTACTTC
NA TRBJ1-1 many TRBV15 CATSRATGTRGTEAFF TGTGCCACCAGCAGAGCTACCGGGACACGGGGCACTGAAGCTTTCTTT
NA TRBJ1-4 NA TRBV28 CASTRGSEKLFF TGTGCCAGCACAAGAGGGAGTGAAAAACTGTTTTTT
NA TRBJ2-6 many TRBV2 CASSEIGGGANVLTF TGTGCCAGCAGTGAAATAGGCGGCGGGGCCAACGTCCTGACTTTC
TRBD2 TRBJ2-3 many TRBV7-9 CAVPAGPSTDTQYF TGTGCCGTCCCAGCGGGGCCCAGCACAGATACGCAGTATTTT
TRBD1 TRBJ2-7 NA TRBV20-1 CSAISLGQDAYEQYF TGCAGTGCTATATCTCTGGGACAGGACGCCTACGAGCAGTACTTC
TRBD2 TRBJ2-2 NA TRBV7-6 CASSLARGLDTGELFF TGTGCCAGCAGCTTAGCGCGGGGACTAGACACCGGGGAGCTGTTTTTT
NA TRBJ1-1 many TRBV12-3/TRBV12-4 CASSFVLEGDTEAFF TGTGCCAGCAGTTTTGTTCTCGAAGGGGACACTGAAGCTTTCTTT
TRBD2 TRBJ2-3 many TRBV5-1 CASSFSGSTDTQYF TGCGCCAGCAGCTTTAGCGGGAGCACAGATACGCAGTATTTT
NA TRBJ2-1 few TRBV7-3 CASSLIDNEQFF TGTGCCAGCAGCTTAATAGACAATGAGCAGTTCTTC
NA TRBJ1-3 few TRBV30 CAWSYSSGNTIYF TGTGCCTGGAGTTACAGCTCTGGAAACACCATATATTTT
NA TRBJ1-1 NA TRBV7-2 CASSLQPEGETEAFF TGTGCCAGCAGCTTACAACCCGAAGGGGAGACTGAAGCTTTCTTT
NA TRBJ2-5 many TRBV7-2 CASSPGWPGARTETQYF TGTGCCAGCAGCCCAGGTTGGCCGGGAGCAAGAACAGAGACCCAGTACTTC
NA TRBJ1-1 many TRBV4-2 CASSQDQGTEAFF TGTGCCAGCAGCCAAGATCAGGGGACTGAAGCTTTCTTT
NA TRBJ1-2 many TRBV7-8 CASSLDRTNYGYTF TGTGCCAGCAGCTTAGATCGTACTAACTATGGCTACACCTTC
TRBD1 TRBJ1-1 NA TRBV6-2/TRBV6-3 CASSYPTGTADTEAFF TGTGCCAGCAGTTACCCAACCGGGACAGCTGACACTGAAGCTTTCTTT
TRBD1 TRBJ1-2 few TRBV29-1 CSALRDSGGYTF TGCAGCGCCTTAAGGGACAGTGGCGGCTACACCTTC
NA TRBJ2-1 many TRBV20-1 CSARRTTTLDEQFF TGCAGTGCCCGAAGGACTACCACCTTGGATGAGCAGTTCTTC
TRBD1 TRBJ2-7 NA TRBV28 CASRATGTGLYEQYF TGTGCCAGCAGAGCTACCGGGACAGGTCTATACGAGCAGTACTTC
TRBD2 TRBJ2-7 many TRBV4-2 CASRPLAGGSYEQYF TGTGCCAGCAGACCACTAGCGGGAGGGTCCTACGAGCAGTACTTC
NA TRBJ2-3 many TRBV14 CASSLVRLGSDTQYF TGTGCCAGCAGCCTAGTCCGTCTGGGGTCAGATACGCAGTATTTT